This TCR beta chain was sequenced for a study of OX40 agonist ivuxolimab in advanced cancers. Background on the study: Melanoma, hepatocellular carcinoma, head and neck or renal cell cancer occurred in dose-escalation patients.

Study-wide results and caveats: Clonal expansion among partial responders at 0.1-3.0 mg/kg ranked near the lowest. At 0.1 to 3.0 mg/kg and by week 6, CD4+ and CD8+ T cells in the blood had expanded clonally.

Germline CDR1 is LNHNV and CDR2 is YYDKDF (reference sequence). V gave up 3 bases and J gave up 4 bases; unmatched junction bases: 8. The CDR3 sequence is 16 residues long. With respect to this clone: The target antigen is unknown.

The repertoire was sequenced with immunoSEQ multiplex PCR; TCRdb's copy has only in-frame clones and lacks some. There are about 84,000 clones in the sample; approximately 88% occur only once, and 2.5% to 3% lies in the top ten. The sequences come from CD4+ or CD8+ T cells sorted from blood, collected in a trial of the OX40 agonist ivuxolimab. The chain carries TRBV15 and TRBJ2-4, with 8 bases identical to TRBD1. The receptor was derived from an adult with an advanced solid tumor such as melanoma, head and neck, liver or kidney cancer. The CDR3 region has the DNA TGTGCCACCAGCAGTCCGGGACAGGCTATTAAAAACATTCAGTACTTC. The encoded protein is CATSSPGQAIKNIQYF.